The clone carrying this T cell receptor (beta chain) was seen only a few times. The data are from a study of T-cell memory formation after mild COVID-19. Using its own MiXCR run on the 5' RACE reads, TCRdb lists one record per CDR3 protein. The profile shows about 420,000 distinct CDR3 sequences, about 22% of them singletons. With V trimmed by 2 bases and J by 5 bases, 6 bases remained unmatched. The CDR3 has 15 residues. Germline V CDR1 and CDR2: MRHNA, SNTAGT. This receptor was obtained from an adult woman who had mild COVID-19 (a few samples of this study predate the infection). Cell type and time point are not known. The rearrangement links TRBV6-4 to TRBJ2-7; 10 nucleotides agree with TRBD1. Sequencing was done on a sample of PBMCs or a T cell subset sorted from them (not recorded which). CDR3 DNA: TGTGCCAGCAGTGACGGGGACAGGGGAAGGAACGAGCAGTACTTC. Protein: CASSDGDRGRNEQYF.